This T cell receptor (beta chain) emerged from a study of response to subunit inactivated influenza vaccine. Study results and caveats: Few new T cells, the authors suggested, are recruited by each seasonal influenza vaccination.

Comment on this clonotype: Its antigen is currently unknown.

The germline gives CDR1 SGHAT, CDR2 FQDESV (reference sequence). With 4 bases removed from V and 7 bases from J, the gap between germline ends came to 16 bases. The CDR3 is 15 amino acids. MiXCR was run by TCRdb on the RT-PCR reads, yielding one entry per CDR3 protein. The sample consists of around 160,000 distinct CDR3 sequences, roughly a tenth of them appearing once. Sequencing was performed on non-naive T cells sorted from PBMCs, taken roughly 45 days after vaccination. This clonotype was obtained from a man between 45 and 60 years old who received an inactivated influenza vaccine. The chain has TRBV11-1 and TRBJ2-2; a weak D match, TRBD2 (6 bases). The CDR3 sequence is CASSSHGGMGGELFF. The CDR3 region has the DNA TGTGCCAGCAGCTCCCATGGCGGGATGGGCGGGGAGCTGTTTTTT.